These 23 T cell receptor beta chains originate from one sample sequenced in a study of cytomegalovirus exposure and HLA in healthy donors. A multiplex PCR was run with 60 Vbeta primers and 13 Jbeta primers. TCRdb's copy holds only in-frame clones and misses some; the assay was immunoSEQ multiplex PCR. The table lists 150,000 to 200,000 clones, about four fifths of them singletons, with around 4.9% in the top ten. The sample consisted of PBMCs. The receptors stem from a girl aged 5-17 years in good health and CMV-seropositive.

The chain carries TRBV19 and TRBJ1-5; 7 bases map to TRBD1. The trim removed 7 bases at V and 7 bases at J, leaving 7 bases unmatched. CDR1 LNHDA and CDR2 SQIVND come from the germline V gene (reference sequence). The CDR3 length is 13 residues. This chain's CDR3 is CASTHRGKQPQHF. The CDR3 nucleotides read TGTGCCAGTACCCACAGGGGTAAACAGCCCCAGCATTTT.

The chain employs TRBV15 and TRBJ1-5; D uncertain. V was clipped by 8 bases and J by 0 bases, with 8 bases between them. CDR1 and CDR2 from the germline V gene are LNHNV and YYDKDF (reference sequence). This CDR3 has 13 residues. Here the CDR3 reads CATATRSNQPQHF. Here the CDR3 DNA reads TGTGCCACCGCGACACGTAGCAATCAGCCCCAGCATTTT. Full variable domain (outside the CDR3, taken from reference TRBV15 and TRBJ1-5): DAMVIQNPRYQVTQFGKPVTLSCSQTLNHNVMYWYQQKSSQAPKLLFHYYDKDFNNEADTPDNFQSRRPNTSFCFLDIRSPGLGDTAMYLCATATRSNQPQHFGDGTRLSIL.

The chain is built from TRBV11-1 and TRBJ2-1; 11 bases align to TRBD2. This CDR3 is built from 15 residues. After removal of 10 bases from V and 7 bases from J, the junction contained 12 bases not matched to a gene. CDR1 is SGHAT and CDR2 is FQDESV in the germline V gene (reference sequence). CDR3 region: CATTTGTSGQNEQFF. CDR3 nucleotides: TGTGCCACGACCACCGGGACTAGCGGCCAGAATGAGCAGTTCTTC.

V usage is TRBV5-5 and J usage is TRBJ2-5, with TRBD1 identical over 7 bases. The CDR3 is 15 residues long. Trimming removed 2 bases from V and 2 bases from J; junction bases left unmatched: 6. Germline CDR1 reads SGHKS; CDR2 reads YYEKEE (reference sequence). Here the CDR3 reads CASSFDRVGQETQYF. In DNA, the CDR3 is TGTGCCAGCAGCTTCGACAGGGTGGGACAAGAGACCCAGTACTTC.

The CDR3 nucleotides read TGTGCCAGCAGCCAAACCTGGACAGGGCGGAATGAGCAGTTCTTC. The encoded protein is CASSQTWTGRNEQFF. This chain joins TRBV25-1 and TRBJ2-1, with 8 bases that match TRBD1. The ends lost 6 bases at V and 7 bases at J; junction bases unmatched: 11. The CDR3 runs 15 residues. Germline CDR1 and CDR2: MGHDK and SYGVNS.

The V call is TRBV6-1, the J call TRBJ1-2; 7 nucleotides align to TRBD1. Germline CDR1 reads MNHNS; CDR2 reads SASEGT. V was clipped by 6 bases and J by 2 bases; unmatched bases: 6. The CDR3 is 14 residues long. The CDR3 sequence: CASSSDRANYGYTF. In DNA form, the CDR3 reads TGTGCCAGCAGCTCTGACAGGGCAAACTATGGCTACACCTTC.

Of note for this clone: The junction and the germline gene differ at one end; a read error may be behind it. Here the CDR3 reads CASSQNYKQYF. CDR3 coding DNA: TGCGCCAGCAGCCAGAACTACAAGCAGTACTTC. J is TRBJ2-7 and V is TRBV5-1; D is uncertain. The CDR3 totals 11 residues. From germline, CDR1 is SGHRS and CDR2 YFSETQ. Based on the CDR3 plus reference TRBV5-1 and TRBJ2-7, the full variable domain is KAGVTQTPRYLIKTRGQQVTLSCSPISGHRSVSWYQQTPGQGLQFLFEYFSETQRNKGNFPGRFSGRQFSNSRSEMNVSTLELGDSALYLCASSQNYKQYFGPGTRLTVT.

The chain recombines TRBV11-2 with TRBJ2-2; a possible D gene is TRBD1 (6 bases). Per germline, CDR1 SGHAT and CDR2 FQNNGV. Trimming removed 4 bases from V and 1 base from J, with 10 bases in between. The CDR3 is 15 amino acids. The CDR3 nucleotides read TGTGCCAGCAGCTCCGGGACAAAGAACACCGGGGAGCTGTTTTTT. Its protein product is CASSSGTKNTGELFF.

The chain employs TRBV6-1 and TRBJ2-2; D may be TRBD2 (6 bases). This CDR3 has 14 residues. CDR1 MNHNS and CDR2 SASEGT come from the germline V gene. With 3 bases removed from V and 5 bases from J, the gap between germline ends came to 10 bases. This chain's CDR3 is CASSDGLPTGELFF. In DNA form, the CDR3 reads TGTGCCAGCAGTGATGGACTACCTACCGGGGAGCTGTTTTTT.

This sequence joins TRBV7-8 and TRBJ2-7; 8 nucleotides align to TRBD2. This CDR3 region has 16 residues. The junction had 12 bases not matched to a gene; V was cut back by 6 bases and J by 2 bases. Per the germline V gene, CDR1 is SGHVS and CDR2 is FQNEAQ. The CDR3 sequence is CASRPGGAVFTYEQYF. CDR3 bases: TGTGCCAGCAGGCCGGGGGGGGCAGTCTTTACCTACGAGCAGTACTTC. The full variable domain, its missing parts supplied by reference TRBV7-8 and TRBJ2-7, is GAGVSQSPRYKVAKRGQDVALRCDPISGHVSLFWYQQALGQGPEFLTYFQNEAQLDKSGLPSDRFFAERPEGSVSTLKIQRTQQEDSAVYLCASRPGGAVFTYEQYFGPGTRLTVT.

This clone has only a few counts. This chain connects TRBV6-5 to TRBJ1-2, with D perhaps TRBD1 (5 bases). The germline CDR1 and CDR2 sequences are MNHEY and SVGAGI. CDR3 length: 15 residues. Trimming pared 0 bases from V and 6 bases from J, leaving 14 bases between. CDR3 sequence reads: CASSYSLISGDGYTF. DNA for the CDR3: TGTGCCAGCAGTTACTCGCTGATATCGGGGGATGGCTACACCTTC.

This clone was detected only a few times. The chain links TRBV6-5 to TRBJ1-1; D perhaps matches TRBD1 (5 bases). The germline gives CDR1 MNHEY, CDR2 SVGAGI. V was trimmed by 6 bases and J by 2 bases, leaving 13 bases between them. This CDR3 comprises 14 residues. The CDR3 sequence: CASRKQEINTEAFF. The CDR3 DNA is TGTGCCAGCAGGAAACAGGAGATCAACACTGAAGCTTTCTTT.

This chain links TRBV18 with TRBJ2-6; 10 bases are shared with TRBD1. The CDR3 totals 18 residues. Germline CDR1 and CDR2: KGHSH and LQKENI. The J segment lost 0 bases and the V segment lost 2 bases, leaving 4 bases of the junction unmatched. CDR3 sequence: CASSPSTGGRSGANVLTF. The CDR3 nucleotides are TGTGCCAGCTCACCATCGACAGGGGGCCGCTCTGGGGCCAACGTCCTGACTTTC.

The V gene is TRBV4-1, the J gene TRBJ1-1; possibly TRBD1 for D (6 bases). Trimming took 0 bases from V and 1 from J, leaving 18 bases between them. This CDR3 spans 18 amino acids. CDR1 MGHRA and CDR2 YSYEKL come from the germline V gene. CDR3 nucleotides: TGCGCCAGCAGCCAAGATAAGGTATTTGGGGGGGCGAACACTGAAGCTTTCTTT. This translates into CASSQDKVFGGANTEAFF.

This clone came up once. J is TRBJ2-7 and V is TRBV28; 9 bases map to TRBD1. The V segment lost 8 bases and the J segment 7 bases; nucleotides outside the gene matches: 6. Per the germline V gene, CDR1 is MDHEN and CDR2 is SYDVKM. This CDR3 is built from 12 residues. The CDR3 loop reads CASRTGAVEQYF. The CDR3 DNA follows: TGTGCCAGCCGGACAGGGGCAGTAGAGCAGTACTTC.

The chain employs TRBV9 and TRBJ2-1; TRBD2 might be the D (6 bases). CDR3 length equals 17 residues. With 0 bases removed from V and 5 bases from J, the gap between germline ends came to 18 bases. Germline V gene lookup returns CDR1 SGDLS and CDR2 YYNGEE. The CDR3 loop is CASSVVLGGVGDNEQFF. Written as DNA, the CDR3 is TGTGCCAGCAGCGTAGTGCTTGGAGGGGTGGGGGACAATGAGCAGTTCTTC.

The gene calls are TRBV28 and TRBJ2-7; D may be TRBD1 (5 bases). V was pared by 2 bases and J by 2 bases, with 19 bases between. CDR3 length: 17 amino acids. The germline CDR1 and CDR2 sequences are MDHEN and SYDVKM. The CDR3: CASSLGYLGPGPYEQYF. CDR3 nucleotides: TGTGCCAGCAGTTTAGGGTATCTGGGGCCAGGACCCTACGAGCAGTACTTC.

CDR3 protein: CASSTLGGAGRQETQYF. The CDR3 nucleotides are TGTGCCAGCAGTACATTAGGAGGCGCCGGGAGGCAAGAGACCCAGTACTTC. V usage is TRBV7-9 and J usage is TRBJ2-5; 7 bases line up with TRBD2. Germline loops: CDR1 SEHNR, CDR2 FQNEAQ (reference sequence). Unmatched junction bases numbered 15, after V lost 6 bases and J lost 2 bases. This CDR3 has 17 residues.

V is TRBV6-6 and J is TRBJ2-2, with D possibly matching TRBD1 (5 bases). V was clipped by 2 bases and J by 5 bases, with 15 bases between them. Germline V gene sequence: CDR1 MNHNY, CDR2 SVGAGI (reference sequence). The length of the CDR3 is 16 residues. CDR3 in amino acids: CASSYPGPGKTGELFF. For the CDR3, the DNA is TGTGCCAGCAGTTACCCGGGTCCAGGGAAGACCGGGGAGCTGTTTTTT.

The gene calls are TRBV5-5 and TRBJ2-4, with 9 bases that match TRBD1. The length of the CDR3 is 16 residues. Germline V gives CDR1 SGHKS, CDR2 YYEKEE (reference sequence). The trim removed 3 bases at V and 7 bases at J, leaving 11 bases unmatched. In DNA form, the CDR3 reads TGTGCCAGCAGCTCTGACCGGGACAGGGAAAGGAACATTCAGTACTTC. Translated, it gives CASSSDRDRERNIQYF.

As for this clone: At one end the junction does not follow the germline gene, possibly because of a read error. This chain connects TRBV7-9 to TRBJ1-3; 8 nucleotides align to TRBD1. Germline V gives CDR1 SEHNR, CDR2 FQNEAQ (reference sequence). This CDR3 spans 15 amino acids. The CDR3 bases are TGTGCCAGCAGCCCGACAGGGGCTGCTGGAAACACTATATATTTT. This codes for CASSPTGAAGNTIYF.

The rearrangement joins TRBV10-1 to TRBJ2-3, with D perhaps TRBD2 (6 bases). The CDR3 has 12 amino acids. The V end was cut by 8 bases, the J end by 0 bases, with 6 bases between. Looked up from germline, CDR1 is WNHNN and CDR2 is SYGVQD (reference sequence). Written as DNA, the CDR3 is TGCGCCAGCGGGACTAGCACAGATACGCAGTATTTT. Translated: CASGTSTDTQYF.

This chain's CDR3 is CASGLDGTLSGGQYF. CDR3 in DNA: TGTGCTAGTGGTCTCGACGGGACCCTATCGGGAGGCCAGTACTTC. The chain is built from TRBV12-5 and TRBJ2-5; 7 nucleotides match TRBD2. Germline CDR1 LGHNT, CDR2 FRNRAP. The ends lost 5 bases at V and 10 bases at J; junction bases unmatched: 16. The CDR3 is 15 residues long. Full variable domain (outside the CDR3, taken from reference TRBV12-5 and TRBJ2-5): DARVTQTPRHKVTEMGQEVTMRCQPILGHNTVFWYRQTMMQGLELLAYFRNRAPLDDSGMPKDRFSAEMPDATLATLKIQPSEPRDSAVYFCASGLDGTLSGGQYFGPGTRLLVL.